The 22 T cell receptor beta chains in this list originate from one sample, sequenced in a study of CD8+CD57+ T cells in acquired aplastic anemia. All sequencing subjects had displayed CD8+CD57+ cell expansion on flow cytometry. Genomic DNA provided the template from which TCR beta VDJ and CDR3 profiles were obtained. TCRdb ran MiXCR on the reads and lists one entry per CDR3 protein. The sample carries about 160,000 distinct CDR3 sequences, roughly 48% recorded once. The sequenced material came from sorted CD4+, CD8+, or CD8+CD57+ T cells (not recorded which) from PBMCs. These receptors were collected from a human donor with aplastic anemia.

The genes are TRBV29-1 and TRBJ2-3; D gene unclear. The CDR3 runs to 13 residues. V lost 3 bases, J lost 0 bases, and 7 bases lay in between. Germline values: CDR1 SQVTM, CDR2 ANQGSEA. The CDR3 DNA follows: TGCAGCGTTGACCCGACTAGCACAGATACGCAGTATTTT. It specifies CSVDPTSTDTQYF.

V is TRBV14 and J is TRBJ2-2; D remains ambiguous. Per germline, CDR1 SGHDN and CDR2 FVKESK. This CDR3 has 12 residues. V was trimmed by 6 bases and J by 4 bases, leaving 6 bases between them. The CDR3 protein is CASRHSTGELFF. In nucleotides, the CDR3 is TGTGCCAGCAGGCATAGCACCGGGGAGCTGTTTTTT.

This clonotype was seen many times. The CDR3 protein is CASSYGDRAEAFF. The CDR3 coding sequence is TGTGCCAGCAGTTACGGGGACAGGGCTGAAGCTTTCTTT. The rearrangement links TRBV6-5 to TRBJ1-1, with 9 bases aligning to TRBD1. J gave up 6 bases and V 2 bases, and 1 base lay outside the gene matches. Germline CDR1 is MNHEY and CDR2 is SVGAGI. The CDR3 covers 13 residues.

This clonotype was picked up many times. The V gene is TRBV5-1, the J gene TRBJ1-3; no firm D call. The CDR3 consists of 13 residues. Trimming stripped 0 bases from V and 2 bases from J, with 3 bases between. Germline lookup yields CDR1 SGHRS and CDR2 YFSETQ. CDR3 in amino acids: CASSLEAGNTIYF. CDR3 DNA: TGCGCCAGCAGCTTGGAAGCTGGAAACACCATATATTTT.

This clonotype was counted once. CDR3: CASRGDTDTQYF. The CDR3 bases are TGCGCCAGCAGGGGAGACACAGATACGCAGTATTTT. V usage is TRBV4-1 and J usage is TRBJ2-3; D is perhaps TRBD2 (5 bases). There are 12 residues in the CDR3. V was shortened by 6 bases and J by 2 bases, with 6 bases between the two germline ends. The germline gives CDR1 MGHRA, CDR2 YSYEKL.

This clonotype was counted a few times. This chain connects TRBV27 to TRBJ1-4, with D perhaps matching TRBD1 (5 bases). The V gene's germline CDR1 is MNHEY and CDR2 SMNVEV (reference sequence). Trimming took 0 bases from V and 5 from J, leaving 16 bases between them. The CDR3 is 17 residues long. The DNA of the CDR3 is TGTGCCAGCAGTTTATCGGTCAGGGCCGCTCTCAATGAAAAACTGTTTTTT. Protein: CASSLSVRAALNEKLFF. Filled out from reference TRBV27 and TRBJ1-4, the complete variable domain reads EAQVTQNPRYLITVTGKKLTVTCSQNMNHEYMSWYRQDPGLGLRQIYYSMNVEVTDKGDVPEGYKVSRKEKRNFPLILESPSPNQTSLYFCASSLSVRAALNEKLFFGSGTQLSVL.

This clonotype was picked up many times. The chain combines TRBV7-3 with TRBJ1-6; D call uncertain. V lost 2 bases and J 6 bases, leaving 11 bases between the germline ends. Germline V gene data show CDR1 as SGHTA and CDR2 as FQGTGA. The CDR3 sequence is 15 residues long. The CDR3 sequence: CASSLDNRPNSPLHF. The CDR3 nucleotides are TGTGCCAGCAGCTTAGACAACCGGCCTAATTCACCCCTCCACTTT.

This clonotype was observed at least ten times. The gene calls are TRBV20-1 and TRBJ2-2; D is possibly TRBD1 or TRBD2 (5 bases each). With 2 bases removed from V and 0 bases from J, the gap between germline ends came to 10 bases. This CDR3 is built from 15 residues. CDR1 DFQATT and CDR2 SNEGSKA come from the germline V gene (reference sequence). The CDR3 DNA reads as TGCAGTGCTAGAAGGGACCTTCCGAACACCGGGGAGCTGTTTTTT. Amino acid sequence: CSARRDLPNTGELFF.

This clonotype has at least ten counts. Written as DNA, the CDR3 is TGCGCCAGCAGCTTGAACGCCCATCTCAGTGAAAAACTGTTTTTT. It specifies CASSLNAHLSEKLFF. This sequence joins TRBV5-1 and TRBJ1-4, with D uncertain. The CDR3 is 15 amino acids. CDR1 is SGHRS, CDR2 YFSETQ, per germline. Trimming left V 1 base short and J 7 bases short, with 14 bases between.

The CDR3 bases are TGTGCCAGCAGTGAACGATGGGACGCGGCACCCTATCAGCCCCAGCATTTT. Protein: CASSERWDAAPYQPQHF. The chain uses TRBV2 and TRBJ1-5; TRBD1 might be the D (5 bases). Germline V lookup: CDR1 SNHLY, CDR2 FYNNEI. The germline V and J ends were trimmed by 2 bases and 5 bases, with 19 bases remaining between them. This CDR3 is built from 17 residues.

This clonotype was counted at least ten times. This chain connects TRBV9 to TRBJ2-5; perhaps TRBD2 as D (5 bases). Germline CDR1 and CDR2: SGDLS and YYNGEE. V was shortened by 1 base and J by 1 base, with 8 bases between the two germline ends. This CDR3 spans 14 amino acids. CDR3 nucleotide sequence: TGTGCCAGCAGCGTAAAAGCGGTCCAAGAGACCCAGTACTTC. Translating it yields CASSVKAVQETQYF.

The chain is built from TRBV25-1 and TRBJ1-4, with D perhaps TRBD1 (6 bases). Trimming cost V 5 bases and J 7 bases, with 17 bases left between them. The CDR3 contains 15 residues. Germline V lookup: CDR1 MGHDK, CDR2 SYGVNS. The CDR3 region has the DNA TGTGCCAGCAGTTCAACCGGGGGCGTCGCTGAAAAACTGTTTTTT. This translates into CASSSTGGVAEKLFF.

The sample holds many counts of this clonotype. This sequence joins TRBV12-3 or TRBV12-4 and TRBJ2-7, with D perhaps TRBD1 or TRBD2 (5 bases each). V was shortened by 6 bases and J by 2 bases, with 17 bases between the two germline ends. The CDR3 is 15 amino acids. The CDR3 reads CASSPGDVEAYEQYF. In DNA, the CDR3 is TGTGCCAGCAGCCCCGGGGACGTAGAGGCCTACGAGCAGTACTTC.

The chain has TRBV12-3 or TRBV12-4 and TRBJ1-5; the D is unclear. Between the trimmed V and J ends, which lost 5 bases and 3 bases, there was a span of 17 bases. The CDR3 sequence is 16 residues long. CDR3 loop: CASSRLGSLNNQPQHF. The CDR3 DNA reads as TGTGCCAGCAGTCGACTCGGGTCCCTAAACAATCAGCCCCAGCATTTT.

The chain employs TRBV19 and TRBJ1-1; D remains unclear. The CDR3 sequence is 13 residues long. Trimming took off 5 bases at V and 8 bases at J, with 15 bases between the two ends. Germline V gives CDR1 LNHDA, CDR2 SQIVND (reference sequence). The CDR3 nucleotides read TGTGCCAGTAGTCTAAGGACCTCCGCGGAAGCTTTCTTT. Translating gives CASSLRTSAEAFF.

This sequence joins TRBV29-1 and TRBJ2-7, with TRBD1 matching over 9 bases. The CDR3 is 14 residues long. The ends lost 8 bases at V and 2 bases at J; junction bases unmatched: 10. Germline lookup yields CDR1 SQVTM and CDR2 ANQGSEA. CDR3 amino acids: CSPYTGTGTYEQYF. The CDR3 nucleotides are TGCAGCCCGTACACCGGGACAGGGACCTACGAGCAGTACTTC.

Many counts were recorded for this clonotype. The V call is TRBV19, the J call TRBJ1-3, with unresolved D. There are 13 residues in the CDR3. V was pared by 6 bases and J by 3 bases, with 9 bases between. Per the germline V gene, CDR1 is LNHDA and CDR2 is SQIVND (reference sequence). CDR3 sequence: CASSRPLGNTIYF. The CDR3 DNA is TGTGCCAGTAGCCGACCCCTTGGAAACACCATATATTTT.

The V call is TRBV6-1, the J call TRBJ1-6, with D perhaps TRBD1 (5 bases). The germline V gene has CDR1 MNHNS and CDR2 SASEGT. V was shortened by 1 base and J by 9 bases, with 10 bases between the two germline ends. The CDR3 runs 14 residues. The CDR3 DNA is TGTGCCAGCAGTGAAGAGCAGGGTCCTTCACCCCTCCACTTT. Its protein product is CASSEEQGPSPLHF.

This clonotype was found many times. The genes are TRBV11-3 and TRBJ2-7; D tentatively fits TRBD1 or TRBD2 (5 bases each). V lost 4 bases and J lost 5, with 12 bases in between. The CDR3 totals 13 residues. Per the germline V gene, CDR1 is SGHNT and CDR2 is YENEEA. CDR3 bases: TGTGCCAGCAGCTCCCGGGTGGGGGACGAGCAGTACTTC. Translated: CASSSRVGDEQYF.

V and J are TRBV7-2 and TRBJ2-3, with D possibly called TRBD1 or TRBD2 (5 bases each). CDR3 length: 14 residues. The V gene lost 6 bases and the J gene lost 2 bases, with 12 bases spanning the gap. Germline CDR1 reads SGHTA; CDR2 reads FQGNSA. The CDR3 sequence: CASRDTAATDTQYF. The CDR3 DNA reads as TGTGCCAGCAGGGACACAGCGGCCACAGATACGCAGTATTTT.

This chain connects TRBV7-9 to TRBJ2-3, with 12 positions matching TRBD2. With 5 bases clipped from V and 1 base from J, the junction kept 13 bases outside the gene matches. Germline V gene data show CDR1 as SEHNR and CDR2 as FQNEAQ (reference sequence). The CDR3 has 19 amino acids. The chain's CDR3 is CASSGQTGTSGWGTDTQYF. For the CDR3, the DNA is TGTGCCAGCAGCGGGCAGACCGGGACTAGCGGGTGGGGCACAGATACGCAGTATTTT. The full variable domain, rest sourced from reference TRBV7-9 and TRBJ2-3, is DTGVSQNPRHKITKRGQNVTFRCDPISEHNRLYWYRQTLGQGPEFLTYFQNEAQLEKSRLLSDRFSAERPKGSFSTLEIQRTEQGDSAMYLCASSGQTGTSGWGTDTQYFGPGTRLTVL.

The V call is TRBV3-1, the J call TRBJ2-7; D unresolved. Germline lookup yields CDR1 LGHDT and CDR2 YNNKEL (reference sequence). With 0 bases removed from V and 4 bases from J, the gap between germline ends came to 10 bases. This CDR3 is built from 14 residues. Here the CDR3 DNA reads TGTGCCAGCAGCCAAGATTACGGAAGGTACGAGCAGTACTTC. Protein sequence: CASSQDYGRYEQYF.